Each of the 24 T cell receptor beta chains below was sequenced from the same sample in a study of human T cells and chemical hapten exposure. TCRdb independently ran MiXCR on the RACE reads; one entry per CDR3 protein. The table has under 90,000 distinct CDR3 sequences, 8% to 10% seen once. Time point in this sample: pre-sensitization, week 0. Treatment indicated: therapeutic diphenylcyclopropenone sensitization with weekly scalp DPC. The sequencing used whole blood, collected in connection with sensitization to the hapten diphenylcyclopropenone (DPC). The receptor source for this set is a woman between 40 and 50 years old with alopecia areata. Some clones in this sample may be carry-over from other donors' samples.

This clonotype came up a few times. The rearrangement uses TRBV20-1 and TRBJ1-1; no firm D call. V lost 3 bases and J 1 base, leaving 18 bases between the germline ends. The CDR3 covers 16 residues. CDR1 and CDR2 from the germline V gene are DFQATT and SNEGSKA (reference sequence). CDR3 loop: CSARSYTVPQNTEAFF. The CDR3 DNA is TGCAGTGCTAGGTCGTATACTGTGCCCCAGAACACTGAAGCTTTCTTT.

This clonotype has at least ten counts. The V and J genes are TRBV11-2 and TRBJ2-7, with a weak D call TRBD2 (5 bases). Germline V lookup: CDR1 SGHAT, CDR2 FQNNGV. CDR3 length: 13 amino acids. V was pared by 5 bases and J by 3 bases, with 11 bases between. Written as DNA, the CDR3 is TGTGCCAGCAGCCACCTGGACTTCTACGAGCAGTACTTC. Its protein product is CASSHLDFYEQYF.

This clonotype was picked up a small number of times. The J gene is TRBJ1-5, the V gene TRBV6-2 or TRBV6-3; 7 bases match TRBD1. The trim removed 6 bases at V and 4 bases at J, leaving 6 bases unmatched. Germline CDR1 MNHEY, CDR2 SVGEGT. The CDR3 is 14 amino acids. CDR3 sequence: CASRMDRSNQPQHF. The CDR3 nucleotides are TGTGCCAGCAGGATGGACAGGTCGAATCAGCCCCAGCATTTT.

This chain links TRBV6-2 or TRBV6-3 with TRBJ2-3, with D possibly TRBD2 on 7 matching bases. This CDR3 region has 13 residues. Germline lookup yields CDR1 MNHEY and CDR2 SVGEGT. CDR3 residues: CAIRGASTDTQYF. As DNA, the CDR3 is TGTGCGATCCGGGGGGCGAGCACAGATACGCAGTATTTT.

This clonotype was counted at least ten times. This chain uses TRBV6-1 with TRBJ2-5; D is undetermined. Trimming took off 5 bases at V and 2 bases at J, with 15 bases between the two ends. The CDR3 contains 15 residues. Germline loops: CDR1 MNHNS, CDR2 SASEGT. CDR3 amino acids: CASSLILGAQETQYF. DNA for the CDR3: TGTGCCAGCAGTCTAATACTGGGCGCACAAGAGACCCAGTACTTC.

This clonotype turned up a few times. The chain combines TRBV27 with TRBJ2-7; 8 bases agree with TRBD1. The germline gives CDR1 MNHEY, CDR2 SMNVEV (reference sequence). Trimming at V came to 3 bases and at J to 4 bases, leaving 5 bases not matched to a gene. The CDR3 is 14 amino acids. The CDR3 spells CASSLVDRAYEQYF. The DNA for the CDR3 is TGTGCCAGCAGTTTGGTGGACAGGGCATACGAGCAGTACTTC.

As for this clonotype: A read error may be the cause here, since a much bigger clone is one base away. The V and J genes are TRBV7-8 and TRBJ2-1, with 7 bases matching TRBD2. The CDR3 runs to 15 residues. Germline loops: CDR1 SGHVS, CDR2 FQNEAQ. The CDR3 sequence is CASSLARDYYNGQFF. Here the CDR3 DNA reads TGTGCCAGCAGCTTAGCCCGGGACTACTACAATGGGCAGTTCTTC.

Only a few counts were recorded for this clonotype. The chain recombines TRBV5-1 with TRBJ2-3; D is ambiguous. The CDR3 has 15 amino acids. V dropped 3 bases and J dropped 5 bases, with 16 bases sitting between them. Germline V CDR1 and CDR2: SGHRS, YFSETQ. The CDR3 DNA sequence: TGCGCCAGCAGCTCAGCCGGGCCCTGGGGAGATACGCAGTATTTT. Translated, it gives CASSSAGPWGDTQYF.

This clonotype showed up many times. The chain has TRBV5-1 and TRBJ2-2, with TRBD1 identical over 8 bases. The CDR3 runs 15 residues. The germline V gene encodes CDR1 SGHRS and CDR2 YFSETQ. The ends lost 3 bases at V and 4 bases at J; junction bases unmatched: 5. The CDR3 here is CASSSRQGSTGELFF. CDR3 DNA sequence: TGCGCCAGCAGCTCGCGACAGGGGTCCACCGGGGAGCTGTTTTTT.

This chain connects TRBV28 to TRBJ2-3; perhaps TRBD1 as D (5 bases). The ends were cut back, 6 bases at V and 6 bases at J, with 19 bases in the middle. This CDR3 is built from 15 residues. Germline V gene data show CDR1 as MDHEN and CDR2 as SYDVKM. CDR3 sequence (DNA): TGTGCCAGCAGCCGCGATGGGGCTAGTATTGATACGCAGTATTTT. It is translated as CASSRDGASIDTQYF.

The chain has TRBV5-4 and TRBJ1-5; a weak D match, TRBD1 (6 bases). The CDR3 loop spans 15 amino acids. V shed 1 base and J shed 6 bases, with 14 bases lying between them. The V gene's germline CDR1 is SGHNT and CDR2 YYREEE (reference sequence). CDR3 residues: CASSLRPGEGQPQHF. The CDR3 nucleotides read TGTGCCAGCAGCTTGCGGCCAGGGGAGGGTCAGCCCCAGCATTTT. The full variable domain, its missing parts supplied by reference TRBV5-4 and TRBJ1-5, is ETGVTQSPTHLIKTRGQQVTLRCSSQSGHNTVSWYQQALGQGPQFIFQYYREEENGRGNFPPRFSGLQFPNYSSELNVNALELDDSALYLCASSLRPGEGQPQHFGDGTRLSIL.

The sample holds many counts of this clonotype. The chain is built from TRBV7-9 and TRBJ2-1; D perhaps matches TRBD1 (6 bases). V was shortened by 0 bases and J by 3 bases, with 9 bases between the two germline ends. The CDR3 has 15 amino acids. Germline values: CDR1 SEHNR, CDR2 FQNEAQ (reference sequence). This CDR3 is CASSLAQGDYNEQFF. DNA for the CDR3: TGTGCCAGCAGCTTAGCACAGGGAGACTACAATGAGCAGTTCTTC.

This clonotype was observed a handful of times. This chain uses TRBV7-2 with TRBJ2-1; TRBD2 matches 9 bases. The J segment lost 7 bases and the V segment lost 7 bases, leaving 11 bases of the junction unmatched. Germline CDR1 is SGHTA and CDR2 is FQGNSA. The length of the CDR3 is 15 residues. The CDR3 is CASTRLADLRNEQFF. CDR3 coding DNA: TGTGCCAGCACTCGACTAGCGGACTTACGGAATGAGCAGTTCTTC. Complete variable domain (other parts from reference TRBV7-2 and TRBJ2-1): GAGVSQSPSNKVTEKGKDVELRCDPISGHTALYWYRQSLGQGLEFLIYFQGNSAPDKSGLPSDRFSAERTGGSVSTLTIQRTQQEDSAVYLCASTRLADLRNEQFFGPGTRLTVL.

This clonotype was found a few times. The chain recombines TRBV20-1 with TRBJ1-1, with D unclear. The ends were cut back, 5 bases at V and 3 bases at J, with 13 bases in the middle. The CDR3 length is 13 residues. Germline V gene lookup returns CDR1 DFQATT and CDR2 SNEGSKA (reference sequence). The CDR3 region has the DNA TGCAGTGCTCCATCGGCGCTTTACACTGAAGCTTTCTTT. Encoded protein: CSAPSALYTEAFF.

Many counts were recorded for this clonotype. J is TRBJ1-2 and V is TRBV11-2; tentative D call: TRBD1 (6 bases). The CDR3 extends over 15 amino acids. V lost 8 bases, J lost 4 bases, and 20 bases lay in between. From germline, CDR1 is SGHAT and CDR2 FQNNGV. CDR3 amino acids: CASYKQKQGSYGYTF. CDR3 bases: TGTGCCAGCTATAAACAAAAACAGGGTTCCTATGGCTACACCTTC.

This clonotype was observed a few times. The rearrangement links TRBV3-1 to TRBJ2-1, with D possibly matching TRBD2 (7 bases). Trimming shortened V by 3 bases and J by 12 bases, and 12 bases separated the two germline ends. The germline CDR1 and CDR2 sequences are LGHDT and YNNKEL (reference sequence). The CDR3 is 12 residues long. The DNA of the CDR3 is TGTGCCAGCAGCCATGAGGGGGGGAGGCAGTTCTTC. It yields the protein CASSHEGGRQFF.

The sample holds many counts of this clonotype. This sequence joins TRBV15 and TRBJ2-3; D gene uncertain. Germline assignment: CDR1 LNHNV and CDR2 YYDKDF (reference sequence). This CDR3 has 16 residues. V shed 0 bases and J shed 1 base, with 11 bases lying between them. CDR3 sequence: CATSRERPGGTDTQYF. The CDR3 DNA follows: TGTGCCACCAGCAGAGAGAGACCGGGTGGCACAGATACGCAGTATTTT.

The J gene is TRBJ2-1, the V gene TRBV5-1, with D possibly TRBD1 on 5 matching bases. V was trimmed by 4 bases and J by 5 bases, leaving 10 bases between them. CDR1 SGHRS and CDR2 YFSETQ come from the germline V gene. The CDR3 has 13 residues. CDR3 in DNA: TGCGCCAGCAGCCCCAGGGCGGACAATGAGCAGTTCTTC. Its protein is CASSPRADNEQFF.

This clonotype occurred a few times. V gene TRBV12-3 or TRBV12-4 combines with J gene TRBJ2-3; TRBD1 aligns across 9 bases. The CDR3 has 13 residues. J lost 4 bases, V lost 6 bases, and 2 bases had no gene match. Here the CDR3 reads CASRGQGADTQYF. CDR3 DNA: TGTGCCAGCAGGGGACAGGGTGCAGATACGCAGTATTTT.

Many counts were recorded for this clonotype. The chain uses TRBV7-9 and TRBJ1-1, with 12 bases matching TRBD1. The CDR3 runs 18 residues. Germline trimming cut 5 bases from V and 6 bases from J; bases unmatched to any gene: 16. From germline, CDR1 is SEHNR and CDR2 FQNEAQ (reference sequence). The CDR3 protein is CASSPSYGTGGARAEAFF. The CDR3, as DNA: TGTGCCAGCAGCCCGTCTTACGGGACAGGGGGCGCAAGGGCTGAAGCTTTCTTT.

This clonotype was counted only a few times. This chain joins TRBV7-9 and TRBJ2-3; D gene unclear. The CDR3 is 12 residues long. The V gene lost 3 bases and the J gene lost 7 bases, with 8 bases spanning the gap. Per the germline V gene, CDR1 is SEHNR and CDR2 is FQNEAQ (reference sequence). In nucleotides, the CDR3 is TGTGCCAGCAGCTTCTCAGAGAATACGCAGTATTTT. Residues: CASSFSENTQYF. The whole variable domain, remainder taken from reference TRBV7-9 and TRBJ2-3, is DTGVSQNPRHKITKRGQNVTFRCDPISEHNRLYWYRQTLGQGPEFLTYFQNEAQLEKSRLLSDRFSAERPKGSFSTLEIQRTEQGDSAMYLCASSFSENTQYFGPGTRLTVL.

The chain couples TRBV10-3 to TRBJ2-1, with D possibly matching TRBD1 (6 bases). The CDR3 has 14 amino acids. V lost 6 bases to trimming and J lost 6 bases, with 15 bases between them. CDR1 and CDR2 from the germline V gene are ENHRY and SYGVKD. The CDR3 here is CAIRAGTLSNEQFF. The CDR3 DNA sequence: TGTGCCATCAGAGCCGGGACACTAAGCAATGAGCAGTTCTTC.

The V gene is TRBV20-1, the J gene TRBJ1-5; weak D call: TRBD1 (5 bases). V lost 7 bases and J lost 0, with 10 bases in between. The CDR3 has 13 residues. Germline CDR1 reads DFQATT; CDR2 reads SNEGSKA (reference sequence). The CDR3 region has the DNA TGCAGTGTGGGGGGGATTAGCAATCAGCCCCAGCATTTT. It is translated as CSVGGISNQPQHF.

V is TRBV15 and J is TRBJ1-2, with D perhaps matching TRBD1 (5 bases). Trimming cost V 5 bases and J 2 bases, with 12 bases left between them. The CDR3 runs to 14 residues. The germline gives CDR1 LNHNV, CDR2 YYDKDF (reference sequence). In DNA, the CDR3 is TGTGCCACCAGCCGACCAGACAGAAACTATGGCTACACCTTC. It specifies CATSRPDRNYGYTF.